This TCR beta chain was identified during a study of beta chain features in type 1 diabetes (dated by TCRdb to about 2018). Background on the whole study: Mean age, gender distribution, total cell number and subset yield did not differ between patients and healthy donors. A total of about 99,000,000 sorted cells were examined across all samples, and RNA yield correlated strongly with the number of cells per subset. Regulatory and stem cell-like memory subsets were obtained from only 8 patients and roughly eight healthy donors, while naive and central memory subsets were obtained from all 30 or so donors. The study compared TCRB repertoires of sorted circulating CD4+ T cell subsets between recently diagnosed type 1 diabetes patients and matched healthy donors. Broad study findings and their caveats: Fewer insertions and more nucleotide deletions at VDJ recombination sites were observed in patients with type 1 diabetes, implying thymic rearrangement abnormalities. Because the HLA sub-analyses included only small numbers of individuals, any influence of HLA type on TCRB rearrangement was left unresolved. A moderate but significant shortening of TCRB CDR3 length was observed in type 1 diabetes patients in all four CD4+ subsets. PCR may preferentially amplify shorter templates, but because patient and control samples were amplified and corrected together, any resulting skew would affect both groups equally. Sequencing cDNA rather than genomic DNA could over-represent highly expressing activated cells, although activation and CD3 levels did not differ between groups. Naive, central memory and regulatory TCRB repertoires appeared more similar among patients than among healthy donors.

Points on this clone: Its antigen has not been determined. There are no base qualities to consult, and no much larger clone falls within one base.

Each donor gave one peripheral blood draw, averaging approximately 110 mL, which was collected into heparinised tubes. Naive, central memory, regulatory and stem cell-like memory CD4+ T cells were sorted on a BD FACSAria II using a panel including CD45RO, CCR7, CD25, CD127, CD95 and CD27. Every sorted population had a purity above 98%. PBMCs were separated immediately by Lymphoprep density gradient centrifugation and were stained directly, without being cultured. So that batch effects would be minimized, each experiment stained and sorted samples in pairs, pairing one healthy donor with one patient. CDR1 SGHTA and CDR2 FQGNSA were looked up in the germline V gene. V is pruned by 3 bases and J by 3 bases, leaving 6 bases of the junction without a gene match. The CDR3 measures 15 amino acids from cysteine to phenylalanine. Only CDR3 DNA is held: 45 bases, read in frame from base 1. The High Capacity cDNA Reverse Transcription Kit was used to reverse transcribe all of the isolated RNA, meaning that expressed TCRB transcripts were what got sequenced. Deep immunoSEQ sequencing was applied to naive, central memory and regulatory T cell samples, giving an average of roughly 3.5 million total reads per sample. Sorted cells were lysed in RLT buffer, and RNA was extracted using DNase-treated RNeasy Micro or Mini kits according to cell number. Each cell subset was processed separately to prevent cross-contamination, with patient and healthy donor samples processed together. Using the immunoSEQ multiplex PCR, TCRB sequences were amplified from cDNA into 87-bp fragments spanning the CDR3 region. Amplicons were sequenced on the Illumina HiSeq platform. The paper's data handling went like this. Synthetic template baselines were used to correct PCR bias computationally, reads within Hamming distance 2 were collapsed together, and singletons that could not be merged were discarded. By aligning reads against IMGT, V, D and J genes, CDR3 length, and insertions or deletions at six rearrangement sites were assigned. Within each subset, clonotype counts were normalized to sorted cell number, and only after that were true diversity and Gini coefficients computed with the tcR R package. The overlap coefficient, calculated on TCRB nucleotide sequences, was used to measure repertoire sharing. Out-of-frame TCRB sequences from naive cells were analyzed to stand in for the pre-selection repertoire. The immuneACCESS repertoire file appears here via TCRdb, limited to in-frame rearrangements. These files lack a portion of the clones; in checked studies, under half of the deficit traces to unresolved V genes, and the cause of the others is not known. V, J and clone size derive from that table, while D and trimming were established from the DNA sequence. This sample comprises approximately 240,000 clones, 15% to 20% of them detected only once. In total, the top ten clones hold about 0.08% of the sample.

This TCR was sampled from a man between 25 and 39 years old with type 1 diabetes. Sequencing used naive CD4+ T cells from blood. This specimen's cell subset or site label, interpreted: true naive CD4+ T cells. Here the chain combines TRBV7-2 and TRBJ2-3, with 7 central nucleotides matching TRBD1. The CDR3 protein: CASSLGQSQTDTQYF. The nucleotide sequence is TGTGCCAGCAGCTTGGGACAGAGTCAGACAGATACGCAGTATTTT.